This TCR beta chain was documented in a study of blood T cell repertoires in COVID-19. For the study at large: Samples representing acute and convalescent COVID-19 were sourced from the United States, Italy and Spain. T cells, B-cell-depleted T cells, or PBMCs supplied cDNA or gDNA.

Germline V gene data show CDR1 as SGHTS and CDR2 as YDEGEE. Trimming pared 1 base from V and 5 bases from J, leaving 2 bases between. This CDR3 comprises 11 residues. Original processing notes: Amplification of reference gene primers was used by the study to estimate nucleated cell counts. Only in-frame clones appear in the TCRdb table, and some are missing; sequencing was by immunoSEQ multiplex PCR. V and J calls plus clone size are reproduced from that table; the DNA served to infer D and trimming. The profile shows approximately 140,000 clones, about four fifths of them singletons. This clone has a handful of counts.

The sample taken for sequencing was peripheral blood. This sequence originates from a middle-aged man with active or convalescent COVID-19. The chain links TRBV5-8 to TRBJ2-3; D gene unclear. The CDR3 sequence is CASSLRDTQYF. DNA for the CDR3: TGTGCCAGCAGCTTGCGAGATACGCAGTATTTT.